The next 32 T cell receptor beta chains were all read from a single sample in a study of CD8 T cells in ankylosing spondylitis. Each CDR3 protein is one row after TCRdb ran MiXCR on the 5' RACE reads. The sample has around 29,000 distinct CDR3 sequences, 5.3% seen once. The sample was blood, either unsorted or a sorted T cell fraction (not recorded which). All receptors come from a female donor with ankylosing spondylitis or in good health (not recorded which).

This clonotype was detected many times. The chain employs TRBV9 and TRBJ1-2, with unresolved D. Germline loops: CDR1 SGDLS, CDR2 YYNGEE. The CDR3 covers 12 residues. Trimming removed 4 bases from V and 8 bases from J, with 12 bases in between. This CDR3 is CASSNDHGGYTF. CDR3 nucleotides: TGTGCCAGCAGCAACGATCACGGGGGCTACACCTTC.

The chain carries TRBV9 and TRBJ2-7; TRBD1 matches at 9 bases. CDR1 is SGDLS and CDR2 is YYNGEE in the germline V gene. The CDR3 is made up of 15 amino acids. V lost 4 bases and J lost 4; bases outside the gene matches: 9. CDR3 region: CASSSGTGLTYEQYF. In DNA, the CDR3 is TGTGCCAGCAGCTCCGGGACAGGGTTGACTTACGAGCAGTACTTC.

This clonotype was detected ten times or more. The chain is built from TRBV9 and TRBJ1-2; no clear D. V was trimmed by 3 bases and J by 7 bases, leaving 28 bases between them. The CDR3 loop spans 18 amino acids. Germline V gene sequence: CDR1 SGDLS, CDR2 YYNGEE. DNA for the CDR3: TGTGCCAGCAGCGCCCGCGATTACGGGATCAAGGATGGGTCTGGCTACACCTTC. The encoded protein is CASSARDYGIKDGSGYTF.

At least ten counts were recorded for this clonotype. This rearrangement joins TRBV9 to TRBJ1-2, with D unresolved. V gave up 5 bases and J gave up 4 bases, with 21 bases separating them. The germline gives CDR1 SGDLS, CDR2 YYNGEE. The CDR3 runs to 16 residues. CDR3 amino acids: CASSSPRGQEPYGYTF. CDR3 nucleotides: TGTGCCAGCAGTTCGCCTCGGGGTCAGGAGCCCTATGGCTACACCTTC.

This clonotype has just a few counts. The chain recombines TRBV9 with TRBJ1-1; D is unresolved. Looked up from germline, CDR1 is SGDLS and CDR2 is YYNGEE. Trimming left V 4 bases short and J 3 bases short, with 19 bases between. The CDR3 is 16 residues long. The CDR3 DNA follows: TGTGCCAGCAGCCCCCTTTCTAAAAGTGGGGACACTGAAGCTTTCTTT. Its protein is CASSPLSKSGDTEAFF.

The chain has TRBV9 and TRBJ2-1, with 8 bases fitting TRBD2. V was clipped by 6 bases and J by 7 bases; unmatched bases: 12. CDR1 and CDR2 from the germline V gene are SGDLS and YYNGEE. There are 15 residues in the CDR3. CDR3 sequence reads: CASNRAGGGTNEQFF. CDR3 coding DNA: TGTGCCAGCAATCGCGCCGGCGGGGGGACTAATGAGCAGTTCTTC. Full variable domain (rest looked up from reference TRBV9 and TRBJ2-1): DSGVTQTPKHLITATGQRVTLRCSPRSGDLSVYWYQQSLDQGLQFLIQYYNGEERAKGNILERFSAQQFPDLHSELNLSSLELGDSALYFCASNRAGGGTNEQFFGPGTRLTVL.

This clonotype was picked up many times. The chain links TRBV9 to TRBJ2-1, with D tentatively TRBD2 (5 bases). Germline-derived CDR1 and CDR2 are SGDLS and YYNGEE. The CDR3 is made up of 15 amino acids. V shed 3 bases and J shed 4 bases, with 14 bases lying between them. CDR3 coding DNA: TGTGCCAGCAGCGCTGTCTGGGGAGCTTACAATGAGCAGTTCTTC. It yields the protein CASSAVWGAYNEQFF.

This clonotype qualifies as medium-sized. The chain has TRBV9 and TRBJ1-6; D uncertain. Trimming removed 0 bases from V and 6 bases from J, with 4 bases in between. The germline V gene has CDR1 SGDLS and CDR2 YYNGEE. This CDR3 contains 13 residues. CDR3: CASSVDFNSPLHF. DNA for the CDR3: TGTGCCAGCAGCGTAGATTTTAATTCACCCCTCCACTTT.

This clonotype was recorded many times. This sequence joins TRBV9 and TRBJ2-1; 11 bases fit TRBD2. There are 15 residues in the CDR3. The trim removed 5 bases at V and 5 bases at J, leaving 6 bases unmatched. Germline V CDR1 and CDR2: SGDLS, YYNGEE. The DNA of the CDR3 is TGTGCCAGCAGTCAACGACTAGCGGGAAACAATGAGCAGTTCTTC. Residues: CASSQRLAGNNEQFF.

This clonotype showed up many times. The rearrangement uses TRBV9 and TRBJ2-4; 7 positions match TRBD2. V shed 4 bases, J shed 3 bases, and the junction held 10 bases outside the gene matches. This CDR3 has 16 amino acids. Germline loops: CDR1 SGDLS, CDR2 YYNGEE. The CDR3 DNA reads as TGTGCCAGCAGCCCCCCACTAGCGTTTGGCAAAAACATTCAGTACTTC. Translated, it gives CASSPPLAFGKNIQYF.

This clonotype was counted ten times or more. The V call is TRBV9, the J call TRBJ2-1; TRBD2 matches at 8 bases. The CDR3 loop spans 16 amino acids. CDR1 is SGDLS and CDR2 is YYNGEE in the germline V gene. V lost 3 bases to trimming and J lost 4 bases; unmatched junction nucleotides: 9. The DNA for the CDR3 is TGTGCCAGCAGCGCCCGAAGAAGCGGGAGTTACAATGAGCAGTTCTTC. Translating gives CASSARRSGSYNEQFF.

There are many counts of this clonotype. The chain links TRBV9 to TRBJ2-5, with D hard to call. The CDR3 has 14 residues. Germline CDR1 reads SGDLS; CDR2 reads YYNGEE. Trimming took 4 bases from V and 2 from J, leaving 12 bases between them. The CDR3 loop is CASSPAAAQETQYF. DNA of the CDR3: TGTGCCAGCAGCCCCGCTGCTGCTCAAGAGACCCAGTACTTC.

This clonotype is categorized as medium-sized. This chain uses TRBV9 with TRBJ1-2; D uncertain. The V end lost 0 bases, the J end lost 3 bases, and 12 bases lay between the germline ends. There are 15 residues in the CDR3. CDR1 SGDLS and CDR2 YYNGEE come from the germline V gene. CDR3 loop: CASSVGAEIDYGYTF. The CDR3 DNA follows: TGTGCCAGCAGCGTAGGGGCCGAGATAGACTATGGCTACACCTTC. Supplemented by reference TRBV9 and TRBJ1-2, the full variable domain reads DSGVTQTPKHLITATGQRVTLRCSPRSGDLSVYWYQQSLDQGLQFLIQYYNGEERAKGNILERFSAQQFPDLHSELNLSSLELGDSALYFCASSVGAEIDYGYTFGSGTRLTVV.

This clonotype was found many times. This chain uses TRBV9 with TRBJ2-3; 10 bases map to TRBD2. Germline V gives CDR1 SGDLS, CDR2 YYNGEE. J gave up 4 bases and V 1 base, and 9 bases lay outside the gene matches. The CDR3 has 17 amino acids. CDR3 sequence (DNA): TGTGCCAGCAGCGTACTAGCGGGGGCCACCGCCGCAGATACGCAGTATTTT. Protein: CASSVLAGATAADTQYF.

This clonotype has just a few counts. This chain connects TRBV9 to TRBJ2-1, with no clear D. CDR3 size: 15 residues. Trimming left V 3 bases short and J 0 bases short, with 10 bases between. Looked up from germline, CDR1 is SGDLS and CDR2 is YYNGEE. Here the CDR3 DNA reads TGTGCCAGCAGCGCCCAGAGTGGCTCCTACAATGAGCAGTTCTTC. Translated: CASSAQSGSYNEQFF.

This clonotype was counted a few times. The rearrangement uses TRBV9 and TRBJ2-1; 8 bases line up with TRBD2. The V segment lost 0 bases and the J segment 10 bases; nucleotides outside the gene matches: 9. Germline V lookup: CDR1 SGDLS, CDR2 YYNGEE. CDR3 length: 15 residues. DNA for the CDR3: TGTGCCAGCAGCGTAGCAGCGGGAGATGCAGGGGAGCAGTTCTTC. As protein: CASSVAAGDAGEQFF.

This clonotype was counted only a few times. The V gene is TRBV9, the J gene TRBJ2-1; 8 bases are shared with TRBD2. This CDR3 spans 16 amino acids. V shed 4 bases, J shed 7 bases, and the junction held 13 bases outside the gene matches. From germline, CDR1 is SGDLS and CDR2 YYNGEE. In DNA form, the CDR3 reads TGTGCCAGCAGCCCCCAGCTCGGGGGGGGGCATAATGAGCAGTTCTTC. This translates into CASSPQLGGGHNEQFF. The variable domain in full, completed from reference TRBV9 and TRBJ2-1, reads DSGVTQTPKHLITATGQRVTLRCSPRSGDLSVYWYQQSLDQGLQFLIQYYNGEERAKGNILERFSAQQFPDLHSELNLSSLELGDSALYFCASSPQLGGGHNEQFFGPGTRLTVL.

The chain employs TRBV9 and TRBJ2-1; tentatively, D is TRBD2 (7 bases). From germline, CDR1 is SGDLS and CDR2 YYNGEE. This CDR3 has 19 amino acids. V was cut by 2 bases and J by 2 bases, with 23 bases left in between. In DNA, the CDR3 is TGTGCCAGCAGCGTCAGGGGAGGGACCGCGCGGGGGCCCTACAATGAGCAGTTCTTC. Translating it yields CASSVRGGTARGPYNEQFF.

In its sample, this clonotype was seen many times. V is TRBV9 and J is TRBJ2-3, with 7 bases lining up with TRBD2. Germline CDR1 SGDLS, CDR2 YYNGEE. The J segment lost 2 bases and the V segment lost 0 bases, leaving 3 bases of the junction unmatched. This CDR3 contains 15 residues. The CDR3 nucleotides read TGTGCCAGCAGCGTAGCAGCGGGGAACACAGATACGCAGTATTTT. It encodes CASSVAAGNTDTQYF. Full variable domain (missing parts from reference TRBV9 and TRBJ2-3): DSGVTQTPKHLITATGQRVTLRCSPRSGDLSVYWYQQSLDQGLQFLIQYYNGEERAKGNILERFSAQQFPDLHSELNLSSLELGDSALYFCASSVAAGNTDTQYFGPGTRLTVL.

This clonotype has ten or more counts. The chain employs TRBV9 and TRBJ1-2; D unclear. The V end lost 0 bases, the J end lost 0 bases, and 6 bases lay between the germline ends. Germline V lookup: CDR1 SGDLS, CDR2 YYNGEE. The CDR3 runs 14 residues. In nucleotides, the CDR3 is TGTGCCAGCAGCGTAGATGCAGCTAACTATGGCTACACCTTC. Translating gives CASSVDAANYGYTF.

This clonotype was seen at least ten times. The chain has TRBV9 and TRBJ2-3; the D gene is possibly TRBD2 (6 bases). Germline assignment: CDR1 SGDLS and CDR2 YYNGEE. The ends were cut back, 0 bases at V and 0 bases at J, with 8 bases in the middle. The CDR3 runs to 15 residues. The CDR3 DNA sequence: TGTGCCAGCAGCGTAGACAGCGGGAGCACAGATACGCAGTATTTT. This codes for CASSVDSGSTDTQYF.

V usage is TRBV9 and J usage is TRBJ2-2; D gene uncertain. CDR1 and CDR2 (germline): SGDLS, YYNGEE. Trimming stripped 3 bases from V and 3 bases from J, with 15 bases between. CDR3 size: 16 residues. CDR3 protein: CASSEKVAEYTGELFF. The CDR3 DNA reads TGTGCCAGCAGCGAGAAGGTGGCAGAGTACACCGGGGAGCTGTTTTTT.

This clonotype came up many times. V and J are TRBV9 and TRBJ1-3; unclear D gene. V was cut by 0 bases and J by 2 bases, with 15 bases left in between. Germline V gene data show CDR1 as SGDLS and CDR2 as YYNGEE. This CDR3 is 17 amino acids long. CDR3 sequence (DNA): TGTGCCAGCAGCGTAGCTACCCAGGCAGAGGCTGGAAACACCATATATTTT. Residues: CASSVATQAEAGNTIYF.

This clonotype was recorded a few times. A junction boundary mismatches the germline segment, possibly from a read error. The rearrangement joins TRBV9 to TRBJ1-1, with 7 bases that match TRBD1. Germline CDR1 and CDR2: SGDLS and YYNGEE. This CDR3 contains 14 residues. The CDR3: CASSVGQLKTEAFF. The CDR3 DNA is TGTGCCAGCAGCGTGGGACAGTTGAAGACTGAAGCTTTCTTT.

This clonotype was seen repeatedly, ten times or more. The chain joins TRBV9 to TRBJ2-4; weak D call: TRBD2 (7 bases). The germline V gene encodes CDR1 SGDLS and CDR2 YYNGEE. The germline V and J ends were trimmed by 0 bases and 1 base, with 11 bases remaining between them. The CDR3 runs to 16 residues. CDR3 bases: TGTGCCAGCAGCGTAGGGGAGGGGGGGGCCAAAAACATTCAGTACTTC. Its translation: CASSVGEGGAKNIQYF.

In its sample, this clonotype was seen a few times. This chain connects TRBV9 to TRBJ2-6; D is possibly TRBD2 (5 bases). CDR3 size: 15 residues. CDR1 SGDLS and CDR2 YYNGEE come from the germline V gene. Trimming left V 7 bases short and J 3 bases short, with 14 bases between. The CDR3 loop reads CASRPGVRGANVLTF. DNA of the CDR3: TGTGCCAGCCGGCCCGGGGTTCGTGGGGCCAACGTCCTGACTTTC.

V is TRBV9 and J is TRBJ2-2, with D unresolved. CDR3 length: 12 amino acids. Germline V lookup: CDR1 SGDLS, CDR2 YYNGEE. Trimming stripped 3 bases from V and 4 bases from J, with 4 bases between. CDR3 coding DNA: TGTGCCAGCAGCGCTAGCACCGGGGAGCTGTTTTTT. Protein product: CASSASTGELFF.

CDR3: CASSGDRPDNEKLFF. DNA for the CDR3: TGTGCCAGCAGCGGGGACAGGCCCGACAATGAAAAACTGTTTTTT. The chain recombines TRBV9 with TRBJ1-4; TRBD1 agrees at 8 bases. Germline V gene lookup returns CDR1 SGDLS and CDR2 YYNGEE. Losses at the gene ends were 3 bases for V and 5 bases for J; bases not matched to a gene: 6. The CDR3 length is 15 residues. Looking up the rest from reference TRBV9 and TRBJ1-4 gives the full variable domain: DSGVTQTPKHLITATGQRVTLRCSPRSGDLSVYWYQQSLDQGLQFLIQYYNGEERAKGNILERFSAQQFPDLHSELNLSSLELGDSALYFCASSGDRPDNEKLFFGSGTQLSVL.

This clonotype was seen repeatedly, ten times or more. The chain joins TRBV9 to TRBJ2-7, with a possible D match to TRBD2 (5 bases). Germline V gene sequence: CDR1 SGDLS, CDR2 YYNGEE. The CDR3 has 15 amino acids. Trimming removed 2 bases at V and 4 bases at J, with 16 bases between. The CDR3 region is CASSVHPEERYEQYF. The DNA of the CDR3 is TGTGCCAGCAGCGTCCACCCGGAGGAGAGGTACGAGCAGTACTTC.

This clonotype showed up many times. The genes are TRBV9 and TRBJ1-6; 7 bases are shared with TRBD1. The V and J ends lost 7 bases and 9 bases, in that order; junction bases with no gene match: 7. The germline CDR1 and CDR2 sequences are SGDLS and YYNGEE. CDR3 length equals 13 residues. The CDR3, as DNA: TGTGCCAGCCAGACAGGGCGAGGTTCACCCCTCCACTTT. Its translation is CASQTGRGSPLHF. The full variable domain, rest sourced from reference TRBV9 and TRBJ1-6, is DSGVTQTPKHLITATGQRVTLRCSPRSGDLSVYWYQQSLDQGLQFLIQYYNGEERAKGNILERFSAQQFPDLHSELNLSSLELGDSALYFCASQTGRGSPLHFGNGTRLTVT.

There are many counts of this clonotype. This chain links TRBV9 with TRBJ1-3; 7 bases map to TRBD1. Germline assignment: CDR1 SGDLS and CDR2 YYNGEE. The CDR3 loop spans 14 amino acids. Unmatched junction bases numbered 3, after V lost 3 bases and J lost 3 bases. CDR3 loop: CASSAGGFGNTIYF. The DNA of the CDR3 is TGTGCCAGCAGCGCAGGGGGGTTTGGAAACACCATATATTTT.

Ten or more counts support this clonotype. V and J are TRBV9 and TRBJ2-1; D is unclear. V shed 4 bases and J shed 0 bases, with 11 bases lying between them. This CDR3 is built from 15 residues. Germline CDR1 and CDR2: SGDLS and YYNGEE. The chain's CDR3 is CASSRYVSSYNEQFF. The CDR3 coding sequence is TGTGCCAGCAGCCGGTACGTAAGCTCCTACAATGAGCAGTTCTTC.